This TCR beta chain comes out of a study of blood T cell repertoires in COVID-19. On the study more broadly: There were acute and convalescent COVID-19 samples, and they came from the United States, Italy and Spain. PBMCs, B-cell-depleted T cells, or T cells provided the cDNA or gDNA that made up the material.

The CDR3 contains 15 residues. J gave up 3 bases and V 3 bases, and 5 bases lay outside the gene matches. Germline V lookup: CDR1 SGHRS, CDR2 YFSETQ. Original methodology: Cell counts per sample came from amplifying reference gene primers. Sequenced by immunoSEQ multiplex PCR; TCRdb stores in-frame clones only, minus some. Clone size and the V and J calls come from that table; the DNA yielded D and trimming. Here the sample spans about 120,000 clones, 85% being singletons. The sample was peripheral blood. The chain is built from TRBV5-1 and TRBJ2-7; 11 bases line up with TRBD2. The TCR sequence derives from a man older than 75 with acute or convalescent COVID-19. CDR3 nucleotides: TGCGCCAGCAGCTCCTTAGCGGGGGGGGACTACGAGCAGTACTTC. It specifies CASSSLAGGDYEQYF.